The 18 T cell receptor beta chains below all came from one sample that was sequenced in a study of vaccination effects on CD4 cells after COVID-19. Pools of viral peptides were used by the ViraFEST assay to expand antigen-specific CD4+ T cells ahead of sequencing. Culture lasted roughly 9 days before CD4+ T cell isolation. Each person got two doses of an mRNA SARS-CoV-2 vaccine, BNT162b2 or mRNA-1273. Measured with immunoSEQ multiplex PCR; TCRdb has only the in-frame clones, and not every one. Of 25,000 to 30,000 clones in the sample, 65% to 90% were seen once. Their recognized antigens are unknown. This specimen was CD4+ T cells from PBMCs cultured with SARS-CoV-2 spike peptides, taken after COVID-19 vaccination. These receptors all stem from a human donor who received a COVID-19 vaccine. Some clones in this sample may be carry-over from other donors' samples.

A note on this clone: Within the sample, other DNA sequences also encode this same CDR3. The chain recombines TRBV10-3 with TRBJ1-5; D gene unclear. The germline V and J ends were trimmed by 2 bases and 4 bases, with 3 bases remaining between them. CDR1 and CDR2 (germline): ENHRY, SYGVKD. The CDR3 extends over 12 amino acids. CDR3 sequence: CAISEGNQPQHF. The DNA of the CDR3 is TGTGCCATCAGTGAGGGTAATCAGCCCCAGCATTTT.

The chain uses TRBV7-2 and TRBJ2-1; TRBD2 aligns across 7 bases. The CDR3 runs 16 residues. The germline V gene has CDR1 SGHTA and CDR2 FQGNSA. V trimming: 5 bases; J trimming: 0 bases; junction bases outside the gene matches: 7. The CDR3 here is CASSPQLASSYNEQFF. CDR3 coding DNA: TGTGCCAGCAGCCCACAACTAGCGAGCTCCTACAATGAGCAGTTCTTC.

The chain carries TRBV12-3 or TRBV12-4 and TRBJ1-5; unclear D gene. The CDR3 consists of 13 residues. Trimming left V 6 bases short and J 5 bases short, with 11 bases between. The CDR3 DNA is TGTGCCAGCAGCCCGGGAGCGGATCAGCCCCAGCATTTT. This sequence encodes CASSPGADQPQHF.

The chain joins TRBV6-1 to TRBJ1-2; no clear D gene. There are 13 residues in the CDR3. The germline V and J ends were trimmed by 0 bases and 4 bases, with 6 bases remaining between them. In germline, CDR1 is MNHNS, CDR2 SASEGT. The CDR3 protein is CASSEAGFYGYTF. As DNA, the CDR3 is TGTGCCAGCAGTGAAGCAGGGTTCTATGGCTACACCTTC.

The chain couples TRBV19 to TRBJ1-1; D is possibly TRBD1 (6 bases). The CDR3 sequence is 17 residues long. Germline V lookup: CDR1 LNHDA, CDR2 SQIVND (reference sequence). Trimming took off 7 bases at V and 1 base at J, with 22 bases between the two ends. For the CDR3, the DNA is TGTGCCAGTACCTTAGGGGGTGGGGGGAGGAGGAACACTGAAGCTTTCTTT. Translating gives CASTLGGGGRRNTEAFF.

This rearrangement joins TRBV18 to TRBJ1-1; D not resolved. Trimming left V 0 bases short and J 0 bases short, with 11 bases between. Germline CDR1 reads KGHSH; CDR2 reads LQKENI. CDR3 length equals 16 residues. CDR3 nucleotide sequence: TGTGCCAGCTCACCACCTGTCCGGATAATGAACACTGAAGCTTTCTTT. Protein product: CASSPPVRIMNTEAFF.

The chain recombines TRBV11-2 with TRBJ2-2; TRBD2 agrees at 13 bases. The junction had 6 bases not matched to a gene; V was cut back by 4 bases and J by 1 base. The CDR3 consists of 18 residues. Germline loops: CDR1 SGHAT, CDR2 FQNNGV. CDR3 in amino acids: CASSSRLAGGWNTGELFF. The CDR3 coding sequence is TGTGCCAGCAGCTCCAGACTAGCGGGGGGCTGGAACACCGGGGAGCTGTTTTTT.

CDR3 region: CASSKGGFKETQYF. In DNA form, the CDR3 reads TGTGCCAGTAGTAAGGGAGGTTTTAAGGAGACCCAGTACTTC. The chain is built from TRBV19 and TRBJ2-5, with a weak D call TRBD2 (6 bases). The CDR3 loop spans 14 amino acids. Germline V gives CDR1 LNHDA, CDR2 SQIVND (reference sequence). V was trimmed by 4 bases and J by 5 bases, leaving 14 bases between them.

This clone was observed once. This chain connects TRBV6-2 or TRBV6-3 to TRBJ1-2; unclear D gene. The CDR3 loop spans 12 amino acids. V gave up 4 bases and J gave up 7 bases, with 10 bases separating them. CDR1 MNHEY and CDR2 SVGEGT come from the germline V gene. The CDR3 DNA is TGTGCCAGCAGTTTCATGGGAGTTGGCTACACCTTC. Its protein product is CASSFMGVGYTF.

The chain has TRBV6-6 and TRBJ1-5; 7 bases line up with TRBD1. Germline CDR1 is MNHNY and CDR2 is SVGAGI (reference sequence). The CDR3 extends over 14 amino acids. V dropped 2 bases and J dropped 6; count of bases not matched to a gene: 4. CDR3 in DNA: TGTGCCAGCAGTTACGGCCAGGGGGGTCAGCCCCAGCATTTT. Its protein is CASSYGQGGQPQHF.

The chain carries TRBV3-1 (or the pseudogene TRBV3-2) and TRBJ2-7; TRBD1 is a possible D gene (5 bases). The CDR3 is 13 residues long. Germline assignment: CDR1 LGHDT and CDR2 YNNKEL (reference sequence). Trimming removed 0 bases at V and 6 bases at J, with 9 bases between. In nucleotides, the CDR3 is TGTGCCAGCAGCCAAGATCAGGGCTCCGAGCAGTACGTC. It translates to CASSQDQGSEQYV.

This chain uses TRBV6-5 with TRBJ1-6; no definite D call. This CDR3 comprises 15 residues. V was shortened by 8 bases and J by 5 bases, with 16 bases between the two germline ends. CDR1 and CDR2 from the germline V gene are MNHEY and SVGAGI. The CDR3 loop reads CASVLGSPNNSPLHF. The CDR3 DNA sequence: TGTGCCAGCGTCCTGGGGTCCCCGAATAATTCACCCCTCCACTTT.

The chain is built from TRBV2 and TRBJ1-5, with 8 nucleotides matching TRBD1. The trim removed 7 bases at V and 3 bases at J, leaving 2 bases unmatched. Germline values: CDR1 SNHLY, CDR2 FYNNEI. The CDR3 runs to 13 residues. CDR3 sequence: CASKGQVNQPQHF. Here the CDR3 DNA reads TGTGCCAGCAAGGGACAGGTCAATCAGCCCCAGCATTTT.

The gene calls are TRBV6-5 and TRBJ2-1; unclear D gene. The V gene lost 6 bases and the J gene lost 8 bases, with 11 bases spanning the gap. Per the germline V gene, CDR1 is MNHEY and CDR2 is SVGAGI. The CDR3 spans 12 residues. The DNA of the CDR3 is TGTGCCAGCAGGGGATGGAAGGATGAGCAGTTCTTC. The encoded protein is CASRGWKDEQFF.

The chain links TRBV6-5 to TRBJ1-4; 8 positions match TRBD1. The CDR3 covers 14 residues. J was trimmed by 4 bases and V by 6 bases; bases with no gene match: 4. CDR1 is MNHEY, CDR2 SVGAGI, per germline. The CDR3 coding sequence is TGTGCCAGCAGCTCGGGACAGGATAATGAAAAACTGTTTTTT. This sequence encodes CASSSGQDNEKLFF.

The V gene is TRBV3-1 (or the pseudogene TRBV3-2), the J gene TRBJ1-6; D might be TRBD1 (5 bases). Germline loops: CDR1 LGHDT, CDR2 YNNKEL (reference sequence). The CDR3 totals 16 residues. Trimming removed 0 bases from V and 7 bases from J, with 13 bases in between. CDR3 amino acids: CASSQEGAQKNSPLHF. The CDR3 DNA sequence: TGTGCCAGCAGCCAAGAAGGGGCCCAGAAGAATTCACCCCTCCACTTT.

V is TRBV24-1 and J is TRBJ2-5; no clear D. Germline V lookup: CDR1 KGHDR, CDR2 SFDVKD. The CDR3 runs 15 residues. Trimming left V 3 bases short and J 0 bases short, with 10 bases between. CDR3 in DNA: TGTGCCACCAGTGATGCAGGCTCGTACCAAGAGACCCAGTACTTC. This encodes CATSDAGSYQETQYF.

The chain combines TRBV19 with TRBJ1-6; D unclear. CDR3 length: 15 residues. Germline V gives CDR1 LNHDA, CDR2 SQIVND (reference sequence). The V gene lost 2 bases and the J gene lost 0 bases, with 5 bases spanning the gap. CDR3 loop: CASSIKGSYNSPLHF. The DNA of the CDR3 is TGTGCCAGTAGTATAAAGGGCTCCTATAATTCACCCCTCCACTTT. Full variable domain (remainder filled in from reference TRBV19 and TRBJ1-6): DGGITQSPKYLFRKEGQNVTLSCEQNLNHDAMYWYRQDPGQGLRLIYYSQIVNDFQKGDIAEGYSVSREKKESFPLTVTSAQKNPTAFYLCASSIKGSYNSPLHFGNGTRLTVT.